Listed below are T cell receptor beta chains from one sample, sequenced in a study of blood T cell repertoires in COVID-19. TCRdb's copy holds only in-frame clones and misses some; the assay was immunoSEQ multiplex PCR. In the table there are 100,000 to 150,000 clones, over 60% of which are singletons. Specimen: peripheral blood. The source is a woman in her 70s with acute or convalescent COVID-19. The CDR3 runs from the conserved cysteine through the conserved F or W. The order of the fields is J gene, D gene, V gene, clone size, CDR3 protein, CDR3 DNA. The D gene is left open where the match is weak. Clone size is not always given. Where it is, it says once, few, many or a class for expanded clones.

TRBJ2-3	TRBD1	TRBV29-1	many	CSYRTGRQYF	TGCAGCTACCGGACAGGGCGGCAGTATTTT
TRBJ2-2	TRBD2	TRBV7-8	many	CASSKGIAGGRRTGELFF	TGTGCCAGCAGCAAAGGGATAGCGGGGGGGAGGAGGACCGGGGAGCTGTTTTTT
TRBJ1-1	TRBD1	TRBV7-9	NA	CASSRGTGTANTEAFF	TGTGCCAGCAGCAGGGGAACCGGGACAGCGAACACTGAAGCTTTCTTT
TRBJ2-7	TRBD1	TRBV5-4	NA	CASSGGTGNYEQYF	TGTGCCAGCAGCGGCGGGACAGGTAATTACGAGCAGTACTTC
TRBJ1-6	TRBD1	TRBV25-1	NA	CASSASTGDLRNSPLHF	TGTGCCAGCAGTGCGTCAACAGGGGACCTTCGGAATTCACCCCTCCACTTT
TRBJ1-5	TRBD1	TRBV2	NA	CASSTDRGRWGPQHF	TGTGCCAGCAGCACTGACAGGGGCCGTTGGGGGCCCCAGCATTTT
TRBJ1-3	NA	TRBV6-1	few	CASSDQGTGNTIYF	TGTGCCAGCAGTGATCAGGGTACTGGAAACACCATATATTTT
TRBJ2-7	NA	TRBV18	NA	CASSPPLDSKRQYF	TGTGCCAGCTCACCACCCCTGGACAGCAAGAGACAGTACTTC
TRBJ2-1	TRBD2	TRBV27	NA	CASSGTSGSMFF	TGTGCCAGCAGCGGGACTAGCGGGAGTATGTTCTTC
TRBJ1-2	NA	TRBV24-1	NA	CATSEAGVYGYTF	TGTGCCACCAGTGAGGCAGGGGTCTATGGCTACACCTTC
TRBJ2-1	NA	TRBV5-1	few	CASVMEGSRSYNEQFF	TGCGCCAGCGTTATGGAGGGCTCTCGCTCCTACAATGAGCAGTTCTTC